These T cell receptor beta chains were read from a single sample in a study of cytomegalovirus exposure and HLA in healthy donors. Some clones are missing from TCRdb's copy, which holds only in-frame ones; the method was immunoSEQ multiplex PCR. The repertoire holds about 140,000 clones, with about four fifths as singletons. The sample taken for sequencing was PBMCs. These receptors all stem from a male donor in good health and CMV-seronegative. The CDR3 runs from the conserved cysteine through the conserved F or W. The D gene is left open where the match is weak. Rows give clone size only sometimes, using once, few, many, or a class for an expanded clone.

>TRBV1|TRBJ2-7|NA|NA
TGCACCAGCAGCCAAGGCCCGGGAGGGCCGCCCTACGAGCAGTACTTC
CTSSQGPGGPPYEQYF
>TRBV27|TRBJ1-1|TRBD1|NA
TGTGCCAGCAGTTCGAGACAGGGGGTCGACACTGAAGCTTTCTTT
CASSSRQGVDTEAFF
>TRBV19|TRBJ1-2|TRBD1|NA
TGTGCCAGTAGTTTGCCGACAGGGATTTTCAGTGGCTACACCTTC
CASSLPTGIFSGYTF
>TRBV25-1|TRBJ2-3|TRBD2|NA
TGTGCCAGCAGCCCGGGACTAGCGGGGCGCACAGATACGCAGTATTTT
CASSPGLAGRTDTQYF
>TRBV5-4|TRBJ2-5|TRBD2|once
TGTGCCAGCAGCTTGTCTAGCGGGGGTGGAGGGACCCAGTACTTC
CASSLSSGGGGTQYF
>TRBV30|TRBJ1-3|TRBD1|NA
TGTGCCTGGAGGGGAGACAGGGTTGGAAACACCATATATTTT
CAWRGDRVGNTIYF
>TRBV30|TRBJ2-3|TRBD1|NA
TGTGCCTGGAGTGTAGGCCAAGGGACAGCTAGCACAGATACGCAGTATTTT
CAWSVGQGTASTDTQYF
>TRBV30|TRBJ2-7|TRBD2|NA
TGTGCCTGGAGTGGGCCGCTGGGGACTAGCCGTTCCTACGAGCAGTACTTC
CAWSGPLGTSRSYEQYF
>TRBV5-6|TRBJ2-7|NA|NA
TGTGCCAGCAGCTTGGGGGACACCTTCTCCTACGAGCAGTACTTC
CASSLGDTFSYEQYF
>TRBV4-1|TRBJ1-5|TRBD1|NA
TGCGCCAGCAGCCAAGGGGATATGACAGGGGTAAGCAATCAGCCCCAGCATTTT
CASSQGDMTGVSNQPQHF
>TRBV7-2|TRBJ1-1|TRBD1|NA
TGTGCCAGCACAAGGGACAGGAACACTGAAGCTTTCTTT
CASTRDRNTEAFF
>TRBV7-6|TRBJ2-1|TRBD1|NA
TGTGCCAGCAGCTTAGCTACAGGGGGCTTCTACAATGAGCAGTTCTTC
CASSLATGGFYNEQFF
>TRBV6-5|TRBJ2-3|TRBD2|NA
TGTGCCAGCAGTTACTCAAGCGGGGCTAGCACAGATACGCAGTATTTT
CASSYSSGASTDTQYF
>TRBV29-1|TRBJ2-4|NA|once
TGCAGCGCTGGGACTATACAGGGGGAAGAGGTAGCCAAAAACATTCAGTACTTC
CSAGTIQGEEVAKNIQYF
>TRBV5-4|TRBJ2-1|TRBD2|NA
TGTGCCAGCAGCGCGGGACTAGCGGGTTACAATGAGCAGTTCTTC
CASSAGLAGYNEQFF
>TRBV28|TRBJ2-7|TRBD1|NA
TGTGCCAGCAGCCCTGGGACAGGGGTATCCTACGAGCAGTACTTC
CASSPGTGVSYEQYF
>TRBV7-6|TRBJ1-3|TRBD1|NA
TGTGCCAGCAGCTTAAGGGACAGGGTGGAAAACACCATATATTTT
CASSLRDRVENTIYF
>TRBV9|TRBJ2-1|TRBD2|NA
TGTGCCAGCAGCGGACCGGGAGGCTCCTACAATGAGCAGTTCTTC
CASSGPGGSYNEQFF